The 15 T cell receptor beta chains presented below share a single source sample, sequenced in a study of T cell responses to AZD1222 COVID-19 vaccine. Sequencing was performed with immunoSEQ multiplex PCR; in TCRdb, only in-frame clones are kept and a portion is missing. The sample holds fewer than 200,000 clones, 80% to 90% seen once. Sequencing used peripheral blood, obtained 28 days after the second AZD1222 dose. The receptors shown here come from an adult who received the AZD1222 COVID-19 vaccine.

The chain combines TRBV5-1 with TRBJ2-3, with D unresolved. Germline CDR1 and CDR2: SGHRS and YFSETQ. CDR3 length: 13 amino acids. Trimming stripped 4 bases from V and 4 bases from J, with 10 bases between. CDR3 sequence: CASSLEAADTQYF. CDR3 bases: TGCGCCAGCAGCCTGGAAGCCGCAGATACGCAGTATTTT.

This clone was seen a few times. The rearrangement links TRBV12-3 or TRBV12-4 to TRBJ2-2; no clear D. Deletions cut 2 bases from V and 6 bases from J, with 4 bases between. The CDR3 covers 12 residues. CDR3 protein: CASSLRSGELFF. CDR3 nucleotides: TGTGCCAGCAGTTTAAGGTCCGGGGAGCTGTTTTTT.

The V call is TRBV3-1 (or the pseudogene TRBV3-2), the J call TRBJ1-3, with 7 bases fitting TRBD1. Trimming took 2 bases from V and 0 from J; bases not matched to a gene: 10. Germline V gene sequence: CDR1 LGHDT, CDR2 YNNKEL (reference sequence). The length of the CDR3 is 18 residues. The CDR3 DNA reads TGTGCCAGCAGCCAATTTCCGGGACAGTTGAACTCTGGAAACACCATATATTTT. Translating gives CASSQFPGQLNSGNTIYF.

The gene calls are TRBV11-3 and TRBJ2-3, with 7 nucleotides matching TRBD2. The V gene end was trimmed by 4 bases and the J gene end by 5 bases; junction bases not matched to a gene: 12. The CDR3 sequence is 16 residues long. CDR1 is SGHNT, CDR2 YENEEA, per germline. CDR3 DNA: TGTGCCAGCAGCTCCGGAGGGGCCCGCGGGGGAGATACGCAGTATTTT. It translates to CASSSGGARGGDTQYF. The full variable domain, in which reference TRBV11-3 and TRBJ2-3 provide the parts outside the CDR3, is EAGVVQSPRYKIIEKKQPVAFWCNPISGHNTLYWYLQNLGQGPELLIRYENEEAVDDSQLPKDRFSAERLKGVDSTLKIQPAELGDSAVYLCASSSGGARGGDTQYFGPGTRLTVL.

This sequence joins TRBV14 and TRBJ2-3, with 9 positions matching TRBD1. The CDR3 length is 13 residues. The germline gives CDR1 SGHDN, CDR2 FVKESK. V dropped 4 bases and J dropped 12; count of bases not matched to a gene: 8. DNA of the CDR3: TGTGCCAGCAGCCTTCTACAGGGGGCGGTTCAGTATTTT. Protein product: CASSLLQGAVQYF.

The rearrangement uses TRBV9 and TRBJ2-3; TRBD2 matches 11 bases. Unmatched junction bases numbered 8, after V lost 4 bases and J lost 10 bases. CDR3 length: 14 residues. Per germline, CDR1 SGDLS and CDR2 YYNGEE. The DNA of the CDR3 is TGTGCCAGCAGCCCTACTAGCGGGGGTTTGTCGCAGTATTTT. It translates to CASSPTSGGLSQYF.

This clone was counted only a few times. CDR3 region: CASSPTATNEKLFF. CDR3 nucleotides: TGTGCCAGCAGCCCGACTGCGACTAATGAAAAACTGTTTTTT. This sequence joins TRBV3-1 (or the pseudogene TRBV3-2) and TRBJ1-4, with unresolved D. The germline V and J ends were trimmed by 4 bases and 2 bases, with 8 bases remaining between them. This CDR3 comprises 14 residues. CDR1 and CDR2 (germline): LGHDT, YNNKEL (reference sequence).

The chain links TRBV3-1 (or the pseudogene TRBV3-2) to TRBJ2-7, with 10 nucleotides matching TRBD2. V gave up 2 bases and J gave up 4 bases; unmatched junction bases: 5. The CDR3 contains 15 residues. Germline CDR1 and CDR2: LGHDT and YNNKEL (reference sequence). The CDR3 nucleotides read TGTGCCAGCAGCCAATTAGCAGCGGGGGGGTACGAGCAGTACTTC. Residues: CASSQLAAGGYEQYF.

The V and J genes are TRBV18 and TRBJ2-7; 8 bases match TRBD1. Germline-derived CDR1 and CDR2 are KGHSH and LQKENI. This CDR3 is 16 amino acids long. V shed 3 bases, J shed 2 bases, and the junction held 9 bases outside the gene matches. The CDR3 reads CASSPWDRTNAYEQYF. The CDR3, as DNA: TGTGCCAGCTCACCCTGGGACAGGACAAACGCCTACGAGCAGTACTTC.

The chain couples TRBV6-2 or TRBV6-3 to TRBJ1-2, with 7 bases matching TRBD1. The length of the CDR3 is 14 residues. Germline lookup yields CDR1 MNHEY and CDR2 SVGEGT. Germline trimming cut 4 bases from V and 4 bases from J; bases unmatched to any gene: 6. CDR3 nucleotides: TGTGCCAGCAGTTGGTCACAGGGGATCTATGGCTACACCTTC. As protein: CASSWSQGIYGYTF.

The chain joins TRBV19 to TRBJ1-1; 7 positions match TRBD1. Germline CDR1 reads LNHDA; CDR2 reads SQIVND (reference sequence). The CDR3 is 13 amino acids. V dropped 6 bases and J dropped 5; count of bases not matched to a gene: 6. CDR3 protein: CASRTNRGTEAFF. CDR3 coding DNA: TGTGCCAGTAGGACTAACAGGGGAACTGAAGCTTTCTTT.

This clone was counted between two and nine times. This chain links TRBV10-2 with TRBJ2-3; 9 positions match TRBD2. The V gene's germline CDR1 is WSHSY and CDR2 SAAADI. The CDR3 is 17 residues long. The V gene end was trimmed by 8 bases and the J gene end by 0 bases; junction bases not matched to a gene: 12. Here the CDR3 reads CASSLAGPTLSTDTQYF. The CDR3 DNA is TGCGCCAGCTCGCTAGCGGGGCCCACACTTAGCACAGATACGCAGTATTTT.

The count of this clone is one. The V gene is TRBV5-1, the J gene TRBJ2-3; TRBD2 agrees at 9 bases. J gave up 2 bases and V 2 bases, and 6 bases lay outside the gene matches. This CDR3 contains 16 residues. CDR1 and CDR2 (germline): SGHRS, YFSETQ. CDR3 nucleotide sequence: TGCGCCAGCAGCTTTGCAGTAGCGGGGGCCACAGATACGCAGTATTTT. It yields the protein CASSFAVAGATDTQYF.

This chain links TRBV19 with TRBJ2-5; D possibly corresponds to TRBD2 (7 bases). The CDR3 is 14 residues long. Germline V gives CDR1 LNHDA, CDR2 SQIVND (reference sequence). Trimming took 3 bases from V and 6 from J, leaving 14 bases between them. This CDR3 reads CASSMTGGRKTQYF. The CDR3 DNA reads TGTGCCAGTAGTATGACGGGGGGCAGGAAGACCCAGTACTTC.

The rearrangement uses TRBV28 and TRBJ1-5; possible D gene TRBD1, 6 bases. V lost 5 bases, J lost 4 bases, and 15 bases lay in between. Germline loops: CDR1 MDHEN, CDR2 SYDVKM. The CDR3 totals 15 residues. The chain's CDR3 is CASSGLGQLNQPQHF. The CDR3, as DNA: TGTGCCAGCAGTGGACTAGGACAGCTGAATCAGCCCCAGCATTTT.